This TCR beta chain was sequenced for a study of T-cell reconstitution after alpha-beta-depleted transplantation in children. CDR1 is SGHRS, CDR2 YFSETQ, per germline. This CDR3 is built from 14 residues. V lost 4 bases, J lost 5 bases, and 7 bases stayed unmatched. TCRbeta library construction was performed incorporating unique molecular identifiers. From the PCR reads, TCRdb called clonotypes with MiXCR, one entry per CDR3 protein. Among some 530,000 distinct CDR3 sequences listed, around 13% were seen once. This receptor was obtained from a human donor who donated a stem cell graft to a child with combined immunodeficiency. The chain combines TRBV5-1 with TRBJ2-5, with 8 bases aligning to TRBD1. The specimen was PBMCs from the stem cell graft donor, collected from the stem cell graft. The CDR3 here is CASSLPTGEETQYF. CDR3 bases: TGCGCCAGCAGCCTACCGACAGGGGAGGAGACCCAGTACTTC.